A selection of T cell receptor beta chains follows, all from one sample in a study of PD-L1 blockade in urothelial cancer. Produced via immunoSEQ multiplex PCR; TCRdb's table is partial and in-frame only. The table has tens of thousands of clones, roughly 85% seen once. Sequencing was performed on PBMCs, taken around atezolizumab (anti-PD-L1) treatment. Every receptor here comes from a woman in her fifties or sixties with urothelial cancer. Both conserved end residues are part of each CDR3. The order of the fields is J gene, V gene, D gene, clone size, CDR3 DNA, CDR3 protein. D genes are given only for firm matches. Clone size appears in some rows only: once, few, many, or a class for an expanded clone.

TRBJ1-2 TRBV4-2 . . TGTGCCAGCAGCCAGGATGGGGACTCCGGCTTGGGTTATGGCTACACCTTC CASSQDGDSGLGYGYTF
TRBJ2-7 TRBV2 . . TGTGCCAGCAGTCAGACAGGCGACGAGCAGTACTTC CASSQTGDEQYF
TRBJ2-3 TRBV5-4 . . TGTGCCAGCAGCGAGAGCACAGATACGCAGTATTTT CASSESTDTQYF
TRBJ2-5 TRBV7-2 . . TGTGCCAGCAGCTTAGATTCAGGGCGCATGGAAGAGACCCAGTACTTC CASSLDSGRMEETQYF
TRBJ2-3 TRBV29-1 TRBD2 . TGCAGCGTCGACGGGCTAGCGGGGCGAACTAGCACAGATACGCAGTATTTT CSVDGLAGRTSTDTQYF
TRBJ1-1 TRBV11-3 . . TGTGCCAGCAGCTCAGGGGCAGTCGGCACTGAAGCTTTCTTT CASSSGAVGTEAFF
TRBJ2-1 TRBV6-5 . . TGTGCCAGCAGGTTGTCCGGGAACAATGAGCAGTTCTTC CASRLSGNNEQFF
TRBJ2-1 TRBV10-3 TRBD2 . TGTGCCATCAGTGACGGGACTAGCAATGAGCAGTTCTTC CAISDGTSNEQFF
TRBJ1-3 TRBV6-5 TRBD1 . TGTGCCAGCAGCAAGACAGGGTCTGGAAACACCATATATTTT CASSKTGSGNTIYF
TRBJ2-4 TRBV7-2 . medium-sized TGTGCCAGCAGCTTAGATGGTTCGACCGGGAACATTCAGTACTTC CASSLDGSTGNIQYF
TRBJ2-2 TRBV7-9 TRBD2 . TGTGCCAGCAGCTTAGAGACTAGCGGACCCCTCGGGGAGCTGTTTTTT CASSLETSGPLGELFF
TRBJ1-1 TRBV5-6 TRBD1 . TGTGCCAGCAGTACGGACAGGGGGTTCACTGAAGCTTTCTTT CASSTDRGFTEAFF
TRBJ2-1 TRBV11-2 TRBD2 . TGTGCCAGCAGCCGATTTGAACTAGCGGGAGCCAATGAGCAGTTCTTC CASSRFELAGANEQFF
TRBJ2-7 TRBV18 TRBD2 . TGTGCCAGCTCACCTGTCCTTGATTCTAGCGGGTTCTCCTACGAGCAGTACTTC CASSPVLDSSGFSYEQYF
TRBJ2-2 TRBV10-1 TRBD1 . TGCGCCAGCAGTGCCCGGACAGGATCAAACACCGGGGAGCTGTTTTTT CASSARTGSNTGELFF
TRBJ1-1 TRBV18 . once TGTGCCAGCTCACCGACCTTGGGGGGTGAAGCTTTCTTT CASSPTLGGEAFF
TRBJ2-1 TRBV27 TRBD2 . TGTGCCAGCAGTTTAATGTCGCGGGAACGGACTAGAAGTAGTCAGTTCTTC CASSLMSRERTRSSQFF
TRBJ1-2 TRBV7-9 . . TGTGCCAGCAGCCTAAACCCCGACTATGGCTACACCTTC CASSLNPDYGYTF
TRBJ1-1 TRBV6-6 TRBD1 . TGTGCCAGCAGAAATCGACAGGGGGTGGACACTGAAGCTTTCTTT CASRNRQGVDTEAFF
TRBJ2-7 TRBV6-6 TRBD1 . TGTGCCAGCACCGGGACAGGGAGCTCCTACGAGCAGTACTTC CASTGTGSSYEQYF
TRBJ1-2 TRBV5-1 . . TGCGCCAGCAGCTTCACCCCCCAGGGCCAGGGGTATGGCTACACCTTC CASSFTPQGQGYGYTF
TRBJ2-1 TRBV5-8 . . TGTGCCAGCAGCTTGGAGAGCTCCTACAATGAGCAGTTCTTC CASSLESSYNEQFF
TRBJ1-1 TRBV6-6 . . TGTGCCAGCAGTTACATACAGGGGAACACTGAAGCTTTCTTT CASSYIQGNTEAFF
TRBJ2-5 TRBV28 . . TGTGCCAGCTCCGTTCGGGGGAGGCAAGAGACCCAGTACTTC CASSVRGRQETQYF
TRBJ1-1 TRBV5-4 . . TGTGCCAGCAGCTTGGTCTTGGGAGTGAACACTGAAGCTTTCTTT CASSLVLGVNTEAFF
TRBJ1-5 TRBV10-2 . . TGCGCCAGCAGTTATAGCAATCAGCCCCAGCATTTT CASSYSNQPQHF
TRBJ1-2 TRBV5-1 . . TGCGCCAGCAGCTTGGCCGAGGCCGTCTACGGCTACACCTTC CASSLAEAVYGYTF
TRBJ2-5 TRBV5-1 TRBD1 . TGCGCCAGCAGCTTGGGGACAGGGCTACGGGGGACGGAGACCCAGTACTTC CASSLGTGLRGTETQYF
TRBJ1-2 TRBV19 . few TGTGCCAGTGCGGCATGGCGGGGCGATGGCTACACCTTC CASAAWRGDGYTF
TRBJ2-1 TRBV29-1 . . TGCAGCGTTGTGGGGAGTCCCCTTGGCTCCTACAATGAGCAGTTCTTC CSVVGSPLGSYNEQFF
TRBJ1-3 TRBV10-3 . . TGTGCCATCAGTGACGGGGTAACCGGAAACACCATATATTTT CAISDGVTGNTIYF
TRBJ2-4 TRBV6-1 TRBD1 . TGTGCCAGCAGTGACAGGGGGCTGGGCATTCAGTACTTC CASSDRGLGIQYF
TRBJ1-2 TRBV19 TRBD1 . TGTGCCAGTAGTATATTCGGGACAGGGGTGAGGATAAGCTATGGCTACACCTTC CASSIFGTGVRISYGYTF
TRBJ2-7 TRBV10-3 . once TGTGCCATCAGTGAGTCGCTAGCGAGCTCCTACGAGCAGTACTTC CAISESLASSYEQYF